This T cell receptor beta chain derives from a study of blood T cell repertoires in COVID-19. Clones were read by immunoSEQ multiplex PCR, and TCRdb kept only the in-frame ones, dropping some. In the table there are 84,000 or so clones, approximately 81% of which are singletons. With V trimmed by 6 bases and J by 6 bases, 7 bases remained unmatched. This CDR3 comprises 15 residues. Germline CDR1 reads SNHLY; CDR2 reads FYNNEI. Sequences were obtained from peripheral blood. V usage is TRBV2 and J usage is TRBJ2-1; 11 nucleotides match TRBD2. The TCR originated in a woman of 80 years or more with acute or convalescent COVID-19. In DNA, the CDR3 is TGTGCCAGCAGGGTACTAGCGGGGGTGGGCAATGAGCAGTTCTTC. Protein product: CASRVLAGVGNEQFF.